Listed below are T cell receptor beta chains from one sample, sequenced in a study of neurological immune-mediated disorders. MiXCR was run by TCRdb on the 5' RACE reads, yielding one entry per CDR3 protein. The sample holds some 28,000 distinct CDR3 sequences, around 12% seen once. The sequenced material came from PBMCs. These receptors were taken from a man in his sixties in good health. Each CDR3 is given with its conserved first and last residue. The order of the fields is J gene, V gene, D gene, clone size, CDR3 DNA, CDR3 protein. The D gene is left open where the match is weak. Size is stated for part of the rows, as once, few or many counts, or as a class when the clone is expanded.

j_call: TRBJ1-1
v_call: TRBV7-2
d_call: NA
clone_size: many
cdr3_nt: TGTGCCAGCAGCCCAGGGGTACCAACAACTGAAGCTTTCTTT
cdr3_aa: CASSPGVPTTEAFF

j_call: TRBJ2-3
v_call: TRBV7-3
d_call: NA
clone_size: NA
cdr3_nt: TGTGCCAGCAGCTTAAACAGGGCGCCTAGCACAGATACGCAGTATTTT
cdr3_aa: CASSLNRAPSTDTQYF

j_call: TRBJ1-6
v_call: TRBV2
d_call: TRBD1
clone_size: many
cdr3_nt: TGTGCCAGCAGAGCTTGGACAGGGGGTTCACCCCTCCACTTT
cdr3_aa: CASRAWTGGSPLHF

j_call: TRBJ2-3
v_call: TRBV5-1
d_call: NA
clone_size: many
cdr3_nt: TGCGCCAGCAGCTTGGAGCGGCGGCCCTCAGATACGCAGTATTTT
cdr3_aa: CASSLERRPSDTQYF

j_call: TRBJ2-1
v_call: TRBV20-1
d_call: NA
clone_size: many
cdr3_nt: TGCAGTGCTAGGGCGTTTGATGGCGATGAGCAGTTCTTC
cdr3_aa: CSARAFDGDEQFF

j_call: TRBJ2-7
v_call: TRBV20-1
d_call: NA
clone_size: many
cdr3_nt: TGCAGTGCAAGACAGGGAGGACTTCTCGAGCAGTACTTC
cdr3_aa: CSARQGGLLEQYF

j_call: TRBJ2-2
v_call: TRBV29-1
d_call: NA
clone_size: many
cdr3_nt: TGCAGCGTTGGGGGGGACCTACTAAACACCGGGGAGCTGTTTTTT
cdr3_aa: CSVGGDLLNTGELFF

j_call: TRBJ1-2
v_call: TRBV5-5
d_call: NA
clone_size: many
cdr3_nt: TGTGCCAGCAGCCAGGGGACATCCGGCTACACCTTC
cdr3_aa: CASSQGTSGYTF

j_call: TRBJ2-2
v_call: TRBV29-1
d_call: NA
clone_size: many
cdr3_nt: TGCAGCGTTGGGGGGACTCCCACCGGGGAGCTGTTTTTT
cdr3_aa: CSVGGTPTGELFF

j_call: TRBJ2-2
v_call: TRBV27
d_call: NA
clone_size: many
cdr3_nt: TGTGCCAGCCACCGAGGGGAGATCAACACCGGGGAGCTGTTTTTT
cdr3_aa: CASHRGEINTGELFF

j_call: TRBJ2-7
v_call: TRBV12-3/TRBV12-4
d_call: NA
clone_size: many
cdr3_nt: TGTGCCAGCAGTCTCATCCAGGGTGGCGAGCAGTACTTC
cdr3_aa: CASSLIQGGEQYF

j_call: TRBJ1-3
v_call: TRBV29-1
d_call: NA
clone_size: many
cdr3_nt: TGCAGCGTTGACGGCTCAGAGGGCTCTGGAAACACCATATATTTT
cdr3_aa: CSVDGSEGSGNTIYF

j_call: TRBJ1-6
v_call: TRBV12-3/TRBV12-4
d_call: TRBD1
clone_size: many
cdr3_nt: TGTGCCAGCAGTCGGGACAGGGAATTGGCCCTCCACTTT
cdr3_aa: CASSRDRELALHF

j_call: TRBJ2-7
v_call: TRBV12-3/TRBV12-4
d_call: NA
clone_size: many
cdr3_nt: TGTGCCAGCAGTCGGTTGTCCCGCTACGAGCAGTACTTC
cdr3_aa: CASSRLSRYEQYF

j_call: TRBJ2-4
v_call: TRBV20-1
d_call: NA
clone_size: large
cdr3_nt: TGCAGTGCTAGAGATGGCGCAGGCCTTCCACTAGCCAAAAACATTCAGTACTTC
cdr3_aa: CSARDGAGLPLAKNIQYF

j_call: TRBJ2-5
v_call: TRBV14
d_call: NA
clone_size: many
cdr3_nt: TGTGCCAGCAGCCAGCTAAGCTACGAAGAGACCCAGTACTTC
cdr3_aa: CASSQLSYEETQYF

j_call: TRBJ2-6
v_call: TRBV5-1
d_call: NA
clone_size: many
cdr3_nt: TGCGCCAGCAGCTCGACACCTGGGGCCAACGTCCTGACTTTC
cdr3_aa: CASSSTPGANVLTF

j_call: TRBJ2-5
v_call: TRBV20-1
d_call: TRBD1
clone_size: many
cdr3_nt: TGCAGTGCTACCAGACAGGGTGAGACCCAGTACTTC
cdr3_aa: CSATRQGETQYF

j_call: TRBJ1-6
v_call: TRBV7-9
d_call: NA
clone_size: many
cdr3_nt: TGTGCCAGCAGCTTAAGTCCGGGATTCGGAGGATCACCCCTCCACTTT
cdr3_aa: CASSLSPGFGGSPLHF

j_call: TRBJ1-1
v_call: TRBV11-2
d_call: NA
clone_size: many
cdr3_nt: TGTGCCAGCACCTTCTATGGGGCGGGAGGCACTGAAGCTTTCTTT
cdr3_aa: CASTFYGAGGTEAFF

j_call: TRBJ2-7
v_call: TRBV28
d_call: NA
clone_size: many
cdr3_nt: TGTGCCAGCAGTTTTTCAGTTACGAACTACGAGCAGTACTTC
cdr3_aa: CASSFSVTNYEQYF

j_call: TRBJ2-7
v_call: TRBV5-6
d_call: NA
clone_size: NA
cdr3_nt: TGTGCCAGCGGGAGTTGGGAGACGAGTGAGCAGTACTTC
cdr3_aa: CASGSWETSEQYF

j_call: TRBJ1-2
v_call: TRBV28
d_call: NA
clone_size: many
cdr3_nt: TGTGCCACACGACCTCCGGGCGGCTACACCTTC
cdr3_aa: CATRPPGGYTF

j_call: TRBJ2-7
v_call: TRBV18
d_call: NA
clone_size: many
cdr3_nt: TGTGCCAGCTCACCTACTCGGCTAGGTGGCGAGCAGTACTTC
cdr3_aa: CASSPTRLGGEQYF

j_call: TRBJ2-7
v_call: TRBV7-2
d_call: NA
clone_size: many
cdr3_nt: TGTGCCAGCAGCTGGGACTCTTCAGGCCCCTACGAGCAGTACTTC
cdr3_aa: CASSWDSSGPYEQYF

j_call: TRBJ2-1
v_call: TRBV11-3
d_call: NA
clone_size: many
cdr3_nt: TGTGCCAGCAGCCAAAGCGCGACCCACAATGAGCAGTTCTTC
cdr3_aa: CASSQSATHNEQFF

j_call: TRBJ2-2
v_call: TRBV5-1
d_call: NA
clone_size: many
cdr3_nt: TGCGCCAGCAGCCCCAGCCCGGGCGATTTGGACACCGGGGAGCTGTTTTTT
cdr3_aa: CASSPSPGDLDTGELFF

j_call: TRBJ2-7
v_call: TRBV5-1
d_call: NA
clone_size: NA
cdr3_nt: TGCGCCAGCAGCTTGGAAGTGGGGACCCGAGAGCACGAGCAGTACTTC
cdr3_aa: CASSLEVGTREHEQYF

j_call: TRBJ2-3
v_call: TRBV20-1
d_call: TRBD2
clone_size: many
cdr3_nt: TGCAGTGCCAAGGTCGGACTAGCGGGGGGGCATAGCACAGATACGCAGTATTTT
cdr3_aa: CSAKVGLAGGHSTDTQYF

j_call: TRBJ2-7
v_call: TRBV7-2
d_call: NA
clone_size: many
cdr3_nt: TGTGCCAGCAGCTTAGTAGACGAGCAGTACTTC
cdr3_aa: CASSLVDEQYF

j_call: TRBJ2-7
v_call: TRBV12-3/TRBV12-4
d_call: TRBD1
clone_size: many
cdr3_nt: TGTGCCAGCAGTTTAGGGCTCGGACAGGGAGTCGAGCAGTACTTC
cdr3_aa: CASSLGLGQGVEQYF

j_call: TRBJ2-3
v_call: TRBV4-3
d_call: NA
clone_size: many
cdr3_nt: TGCGCCAGCAGCCAAGATGCCGGGGGCGGGAGCACAGATACGCAGTATTTT
cdr3_aa: CASSQDAGGGSTDTQYF

j_call: TRBJ2-1
v_call: TRBV5-1
d_call: TRBD2
clone_size: many
cdr3_nt: TGCGCCAGCAGTGGTTCGGGACTAGCGGGAAATGAGCAGTTCTTC
cdr3_aa: CASSGSGLAGNEQFF

j_call: TRBJ2-1
v_call: TRBV20-1
d_call: TRBD2
clone_size: NA
cdr3_nt: TGCAGTGGGACTAGCGGGGGGAATGAGCAGTTCTTC
cdr3_aa: CSGTSGGNEQFF

j_call: TRBJ2-7
v_call: TRBV5-1
d_call: NA
clone_size: NA
cdr3_nt: TGCGCCAGCAGCTTAGTCAGACGGTCCTACGAGCAGTACTTC
cdr3_aa: CASSLVRRSYEQYF

j_call: TRBJ2-4
v_call: TRBV7-2
d_call: TRBD1
clone_size: many
cdr3_nt: TGTGCCAGCAGCCCAAGGACAGGTCTGAACATTCAGTACTTC
cdr3_aa: CASSPRTGLNIQYF

j_call: TRBJ2-3
v_call: TRBV15
d_call: NA
clone_size: many
cdr3_nt: TGTGCCACCAGCAGAGATGGGGGAGGAGATACGCAGTATTTT
cdr3_aa: CATSRDGGGDTQYF

j_call: TRBJ2-2
v_call: TRBV29-1
d_call: TRBD1
clone_size: many
cdr3_nt: TGCAGCGTTTTACTCATAACCGGGACAGCGAACACCGGGGAGCTGTTTTTT
cdr3_aa: CSVLLITGTANTGELFF

j_call: TRBJ2-5
v_call: TRBV5-1
d_call: NA
clone_size: NA
cdr3_nt: TGCGCCAGCAGCTTGGAAGTGGGGACCCAAGAGACCCAGTACTTC
cdr3_aa: CASSLEVGTQETQYF

j_call: TRBJ2-1
v_call: TRBV7-9
d_call: TRBD2
clone_size: many
cdr3_nt: TGTGCCAGCAGCTTAATCCCAGGTCTAGCGGTTTCCTACAATGAGCAGTTCTTC
cdr3_aa: CASSLIPGLAVSYNEQFF

j_call: TRBJ2-1
v_call: TRBV9
d_call: TRBD1
clone_size: medium-sized
cdr3_nt: TGTGCCAGCAGCGCAAGTGGGGCAGGGGGTCATGAGCAGTTCTTC
cdr3_aa: CASSASGAGGHEQFF

j_call: TRBJ2-3
v_call: TRBV29-1
d_call: NA
clone_size: NA
cdr3_nt: TGCAGCGTTCTCCTCGTGGGCGGGTGGACAGATACGCAGTATTTT
cdr3_aa: CSVLLVGGWTDTQYF

j_call: TRBJ2-5
v_call: TRBV12-3/TRBV12-4
d_call: TRBD2
clone_size: many
cdr3_nt: TGTGCCAGCAGTTGGTGGTCTAGCGGGATAAAAGAGACCCAGTACTTC
cdr3_aa: CASSWWSSGIKETQYF

j_call: TRBJ2-1
v_call: TRBV10-3
d_call: TRBD1
clone_size: many
cdr3_nt: TGTGCCATCAGACCCGGGACAGGGCCTTACAATGAGCAGTTCTTC
cdr3_aa: CAIRPGTGPYNEQFF

j_call: TRBJ2-5
v_call: TRBV9
d_call: TRBD2
clone_size: many
cdr3_nt: TGTGCCAGCAGCGTAGGGGTAGCGGGGCTGAAAGAGACCCAGTACTTC
cdr3_aa: CASSVGVAGLKETQYF

j_call: TRBJ1-2
v_call: TRBV5-1
d_call: NA
clone_size: NA
cdr3_nt: TGCGCCAGCAGCCTCCTAGCAGGGAAGGATGACTACACCTTC
cdr3_aa: CASSLLAGKDDYTF

j_call: TRBJ2-7
v_call: TRBV29-1
d_call: TRBD2
clone_size: many
cdr3_nt: TGCAGCGTTGATGGGGGAGGGCTCTACGAGCAGTACTTC
cdr3_aa: CSVDGGGLYEQYF

j_call: TRBJ1-6
v_call: TRBV6-5
d_call: NA
clone_size: many
cdr3_nt: TGTGCCAGCAGTTGGGACCGAGATAATTCACCCCTCCACTTT
cdr3_aa: CASSWDRDNSPLHF

j_call: TRBJ2-1
v_call: TRBV5-1
d_call: TRBD1
clone_size: many
cdr3_nt: TGCGCCAGCAGCTTGGCCCTTGGACAGGGGTACAATGAGCAGTTCTTC
cdr3_aa: CASSLALGQGYNEQFF

j_call: TRBJ1-2
v_call: TRBV3-1
d_call: NA
clone_size: many
cdr3_nt: TGTGCCAGCAGCCAAGGCCAGATAACTAACTATGGCTACACCTTC
cdr3_aa: CASSQGQITNYGYTF

j_call: TRBJ2-2
v_call: TRBV20-1
d_call: NA
clone_size: many
cdr3_nt: TGCAGTGCTAGGGGGGACGGCAACACCGGGGAGCTGTTTTTT
cdr3_aa: CSARGDGNTGELFF

j_call: TRBJ2-7
v_call: TRBV7-2
d_call: TRBD2
clone_size: medium-sized
cdr3_nt: TGTGCCAGCAGCTTAGCGCCCGGACTAGCCTACGAGCAGTACTTC
cdr3_aa: CASSLAPGLAYEQYF

j_call: TRBJ2-7
v_call: TRBV5-1
d_call: TRBD2
clone_size: many
cdr3_nt: TGCGCCAGCAGCCAGTCCCCGGGGGGTCGGGCCTACGAGCAGTACTTC
cdr3_aa: CASSQSPGGRAYEQYF

j_call: TRBJ2-1
v_call: TRBV5-4
d_call: TRBD2
clone_size: many
cdr3_nt: TGTGCCAGCAGCGGGGCCGGAGCGGGAGGGCCGTTCAATGAGCAGTTCTTC
cdr3_aa: CASSGAGAGGPFNEQFF

j_call: TRBJ1-3
v_call: TRBV5-1
d_call: NA
clone_size: many
cdr3_nt: TGCGCCAGCAGCTTGGGGGCAGGGAGCTCTGGAAACACCATATATTTT
cdr3_aa: CASSLGAGSSGNTIYF

j_call: TRBJ2-1
v_call: TRBV9
d_call: TRBD1
clone_size: NA
cdr3_nt: TGTGCCAGCAGCGTGTGGACAGGGGGCAATGAGCAGTTCTTC
cdr3_aa: CASSVWTGGNEQFF

j_call: TRBJ2-3
v_call: TRBV10-3
d_call: NA
clone_size: medium-sized
cdr3_nt: TGTGCCATCAGGGAAGACAACAGGAGGACAGATACGCAGTATTTT
cdr3_aa: CAIREDNRRTDTQYF

j_call: TRBJ2-1
v_call: TRBV5-1
d_call: TRBD2
clone_size: many
cdr3_nt: TGCGCCAGCATCCCCCGCCCGGCGGGAGGGCCGGGCTACAATGAGCAGTTCTTC
cdr3_aa: CASIPRPAGGPGYNEQFF

j_call: TRBJ2-4
v_call: TRBV15
d_call: TRBD2
clone_size: medium-sized
cdr3_nt: TGTGCCACCAGCAGCGGGGGGGACGGATACAAAAACATTCAGTACTTC
cdr3_aa: CATSSGGDGYKNIQYF